This TCR beta chain was observed in a study of regulatory T cells in long-lasting Graves disease. Time point indicated: persistent/refractory GD, antithyroid drugs over 5 years with positive TRAb. PBMC RNA served as the TCR library source. EDTA tubes collected nine milliliters of peripheral blood. Libraries of TCR beta came from iRepertoire HTBI primers plus Arm-PCR of CDR3 regions. MiXCR, run by TCRdb on the multiplex PCR reads, gives a single entry per CDR3 protein. The sample records approximately 360,000 distinct CDR3 sequences, roughly 23% being singletons. A few counts support this clonotype. The target antigen is unknown. The CDR3 length is 14 residues. Germline V gene data show CDR1 as MNHEY and CDR2 as SMNVEV (reference sequence). J gave up 4 bases and V 3 bases, and 2 bases lay outside the gene matches. Whole-study results and caveats: Exclusively peripheral blood, rather than thyroid tissue, was studied. Repertoires from persistent disease leaned toward TRBV28, TRBJ1-2 and TRBJ2-5.

The material sequenced was peripheral blood mononuclear cells (PBMCs), taken when the disease was refractory, from a patient treated with antithyroid drugs. This chain connects TRBV27 to TRBJ2-2; 7 bases align to TRBD2. This sequence was found in a woman between 35 and 50 years old with Graves disease. CDR3 residues: CASSFAGVTGELFF. CDR3 DNA sequence: TGTGCCAGCAGTTTCGCGGGAGTCACCGGGGAGCTGTTTTTT.